This entry lists 14 T cell receptor beta chains sequenced from one sample in a study of vaccination and CD4 T cells after COVID-19. The treatment is: roughly nine-day PBMC culture with coronavirus spike peptide pools or control peptides (ViraFEST assay). Oncomine TCR Beta short-read sequencing was applied to DNA from cultured CD4+ T cells. TCRdb re-called the PCR reads through MiXCR, storing one row per CDR3 protein. The table has 15,000 to 20,000 distinct CDR3 sequences, 50% seen once. Their antigens remain unidentified. Sequences were obtained from CD4+ T cells from blood, cultured in vitro. These receptors all come from a human donor who had recovered from COVID-19.

V usage is TRBV6-1 and J usage is TRBJ1-3, with 9 bases fitting TRBD1. Germline trimming cut 6 bases from V and 2 bases from J; bases unmatched to any gene: 8. Germline CDR1 reads MNHNS; CDR2 reads SASEGT. The CDR3 is 16 residues long. The CDR3 loop is CASRETGQGPGNTIYF. Here the CDR3 DNA reads TGTGCCAGCAGAGAAACGGGACAGGGCCCTGGAAACACCATATATTTT.

This clonotype showed up just a few times. The genes are TRBV7-7 and TRBJ2-2; either TRBD1 or TRBD2 may fit D (6 bases each). V was trimmed by 6 bases and J by 6 bases, leaving 20 bases between them. Germline V gene sequence: CDR1 SSHAT, CDR2 FNYEAQ (reference sequence). The CDR3 totals 16 residues. Here the CDR3 DNA reads TGTGCCAGCAGTCCAGGGTGGGGGGCTTCGGCCGGGGAGCTGTTTTTT. Protein: CASSPGWGASAGELFF.

This chain uses TRBV9 with TRBJ2-7; D ambiguous. There are 13 residues in the CDR3. V shed 0 bases and J shed 4 bases, with 8 bases lying between them. Germline V lookup: CDR1 SGDLS, CDR2 YYNGEE. Here the CDR3 reads CASSVGLSYEQYF. The CDR3 region has the DNA TGTGCCAGCAGCGTAGGACTCTCATACGAGCAGTACTTC. Drawing the rest from reference TRBV9 and TRBJ2-7, the complete variable domain is DSGVTQTPKHLITATGQRVTLRCSPRSGDLSVYWYQQSLDQGLQFLIQYYNGEERAKGNILERFSAQQFPDLHSELNLSSLELGDSALYFCASSVGLSYEQYFGPGTRLTVT.

This clonotype was counted only a few times. V and J are TRBV7-3 and TRBJ1-2, with TRBD1 matching over 12 bases. The germline gives CDR1 SGHTA, CDR2 FQGTGA. V lost 5 bases, J lost 8 bases, and 6 bases stayed unmatched. The CDR3 extends over 14 amino acids. CDR3 sequence (DNA): TGTGCCAGCAGCCCCGGGACAGGGGGCGGAGGCTACACCTTC. Its protein is CASSPGTGGGGYTF.

The rearrangement links TRBV20-1 to TRBJ2-2; 8 bases are shared with TRBD2. The CDR3 covers 13 residues. CDR1 is DFQATT and CDR2 is SNEGSKA in the germline V gene (reference sequence). The V gene end was trimmed by 3 bases and the J gene end by 4 bases; junction bases not matched to a gene: 1. CDR3 DNA: TGCAGTGCTAGCGGGGGGGTCACCGGGGAGCTGTTTTTT. Its translation is CSASGGVTGELFF.

V usage is TRBV23-1 and J usage is TRBJ1-1; D gene ambiguous. TRBV23-1 has ORF status, its function being uncertain. This CDR3 has 17 amino acids. V shed 1 base and J shed 1 base, with 16 bases lying between them. The CDR3 protein is CASSQYRDPCENTEAFF. The CDR3 region has the DNA TGCGCCAGCAGTCAATATAGAGACCCCTGTGAGAACACTGAAGCTTTCTTT.

The CDR3 protein is CASSSYRAHEQYF. In DNA form, the CDR3 reads TGTGCCAGCAGCTCATACAGGGCCCACGAGCAGTACTTC. The rearrangement links TRBV7-6 to TRBJ2-7; TRBD1 might be the D (6 bases). This CDR3 is 13 amino acids long. Deletions cut 4 bases from V and 5 bases from J, with 12 bases between. The germline V gene has CDR1 SGHVS and CDR2 FNYEAQ.

The chain recombines TRBV6-2 or TRBV6-3 with TRBJ1-2; perhaps TRBD1 as D (5 bases). Germline V gene data show CDR1 as MNHEY and CDR2 as SVGEGT. Trimming shortened V by 2 bases and J by 8 bases, and 12 bases separated the two germline ends. The CDR3 spans 13 residues. In DNA, the CDR3 is TGTGCCAGCAGTTACGGCAGGGAGGGCGGCTACACCTTC. Residues: CASSYGREGGYTF.

The gene calls are TRBV7-7 and TRBJ1-1, with D tentatively TRBD1 (5 bases). CDR1 is SSHAT and CDR2 is FNYEAQ in the germline V gene (reference sequence). The length of the CDR3 is 13 residues. V shed 8 bases and J shed 1 base, with 11 bases lying between them. CDR3 coding DNA: TGTGCCAGCGGATCTACAGGGAACACTGAAGCTTTCTTT. Its protein product is CASGSTGNTEAFF. Variable domain in full (rest from reference TRBV7-7 and TRBJ1-1): GAGVSQSPRYKVTKRGQDVTLRCDPISSHATLYWYQQALGQGPEFLTYFNYEAQPDKSGLPSDRFSAERPEGSISTLTIQRTEQRDSAMYRCASGSTGNTEAFFGQGTRLTVV.

The V and J genes are TRBV24-1 and TRBJ2-2, with 7 bases aligning to TRBD1. Trimming took 12 bases from V and 4 from J; bases not matched to a gene: 13. CDR3 length: 15 amino acids. In germline, CDR1 is KGHDR, CDR2 SFDVKD. CDR3 region: CASGPAGTATGELFF. CDR3 coding DNA: TGTGCCTCTGGGCCCGCCGGGACAGCCACCGGGGAGCTGTTTTTT.

This clonotype was counted only a few times. CDR3 sequence: CASSIDRGNTEAFF. The CDR3 DNA reads as TGTGCCAGTAGTATAGACAGGGGGAACACTGAAGCTTTCTTT. This chain connects TRBV19 to TRBJ1-1; tentatively, D is TRBD1 (6 bases). CDR3 length: 14 amino acids. The V gene's germline CDR1 is LNHDA and CDR2 SQIVND (reference sequence). V was trimmed by 0 bases and J by 1 base, leaving 6 bases between them.

The sample holds a few counts of this clonotype. The V gene is TRBV6-1, the J gene TRBJ1-5, with TRBD1 as a possible D gene (5 bases). The CDR3 is 15 residues long. Deletions cut 6 bases from V and 4 bases from J, with 16 bases between. The germline V gene has CDR1 MNHNS and CDR2 SASEGT. The DNA of the CDR3 is TGTGCCAGCAGCCTCCAGGGTTCTTCGAATCAGCCCCAGCATTTT. Translation: CASSLQGSSNQPQHF.

The chain combines TRBV5-4 with TRBJ2-2, with 11 nucleotides matching TRBD2. The CDR3 is made up of 17 amino acids. Germline CDR1 and CDR2: SGHNT and YYREEE (reference sequence). Unmatched junction bases numbered 6, after V lost 1 base and J lost 4 bases. CDR3 DNA sequence: TGTGCCAGCAGCTTGACTAGCGGGAGAATCTTCACCGGGGAGCTGTTTTTT. Translated, it gives CASSLTSGRIFTGELFF.

The chain couples TRBV7-9 to TRBJ1-1; 8 bases fit TRBD1. Trimming took 1 base from V and 10 from J; bases not matched to a gene: 8. CDR1 is SEHNR, CDR2 FQNEAQ, per germline (reference sequence). The CDR3 extends over 14 amino acids. Here the CDR3 DNA reads TGTGCCAGCAGCTTAGAAGACAGGGGCGCTGGAGCTTTCTTT. Translated: CASSLEDRGAGAFF. Filled out from reference TRBV7-9 and TRBJ1-1, the complete variable domain reads DTGVSQNPRHKITKRGQNVTFRCDPISEHNRLYWYRQTLGQGPEFLTYFQNEAQLEKSRLLSDRFSAERPKGSFSTLEIQRTEQGDSAMYLCASSLEDRGAGAFFGQGTRLTVV.